The 28 T cell receptor beta chains below all came from one sample that was sequenced in a study of blood T cell repertoires in COVID-19. Repertoires were generated with immunoSEQ multiplex PCR, while TCRdb's copy carries only in-frame clones and drops some. The sample contains 110,000 to 150,000 clones, roughly nine tenths of which appear only once. Sample: peripheral blood. The receptors shown here come from a woman aged 55-69 years with active COVID-19.

This chain uses TRBV2 with TRBJ2-3; perhaps TRBD2 as D (6 bases). This CDR3 spans 16 amino acids. V was trimmed by 5 bases and J by 7 bases, leaving 22 bases between them. Germline CDR1 SNHLY, CDR2 FYNNEI. The CDR3 DNA is TGTGCCAGCAGTCCCCAGGCTAGCGATATTATAAATACGCAGTATTTT. This gives the protein CASSPQASDIINTQYF. Drawing the rest from reference TRBV2 and TRBJ2-3, the complete variable domain is EPEVTQTPSHQVTQMGQEVILRCVPISNHLYFYWYRQILGQKVEFLVSFYNNEISEKSEIFDDQFSVERPDGSNFTLKIRSTKLEDSAMYFCASSPQASDIINTQYFGPGTRLTVL.

The chain has TRBV7-2 and TRBJ1-1; D perhaps matches TRBD1 (5 bases). The V and J ends lost 6 bases and 4 bases respectively, with 12 bases between them. The CDR3 consists of 13 residues. CDR1 and CDR2 from the germline V gene are SGHTA and FQGNSA. The CDR3 protein is CASSFRQLTEAFF. DNA for the CDR3: TGTGCCAGCAGTTTTCGACAGCTCACTGAAGCTTTCTTT.

Only one count was recorded for this clone. The chain joins TRBV2 to TRBJ2-7, with 9 bases identical to TRBD1. CDR3 size: 14 residues. Germline V lookup: CDR1 SNHLY, CDR2 FYNNEI. Germline trimming cut 4 bases from V and 4 bases from J; bases unmatched to any gene: 5. CDR3 protein: CASSGRTGEYEQYF. The CDR3 nucleotides read TGTGCCAGCAGTGGTAGGACAGGGGAATACGAGCAGTACTTC.

The chain joins TRBV30 to TRBJ2-5, with TRBD1 matching 7 bases. The germline V gene has CDR1 GTSNPN and CDR2 SVGIG (reference sequence). The CDR3 is 14 amino acids. V shed 1 base and J 5 bases; nucleotides not matched to a gene: 7. The CDR3 region is CAWSGQGPLETQYF. In DNA, the CDR3 is TGTGCCTGGAGTGGACAGGGTCCTTTGGAGACCCAGTACTTC.

This sequence joins TRBV28 and TRBJ2-1, with D possibly TRBD2 on 7 matching bases. V dropped 7 bases and J dropped 4 bases, with 20 bases sitting between them. The length of the CDR3 is 16 residues. Germline-derived CDR1 and CDR2 are MDHEN and SYDVKM. This chain's CDR3 is CASTQGGGIIYNEQFF. In DNA form, the CDR3 reads TGTGCCAGCACTCAGGGAGGGGGGATTATTTACAATGAGCAGTTCTTC.

A few counts support this clone. The V call is TRBV21-1, the J call TRBJ1-1; the D call in the table, TRBD1, was not verified against the DNA. TRBV21-1 counts as a pseudogene. CDR3 length equals 16 residues. The CDR3 region has the DNA TGTGCCAGCAGCCAAAGGACAGATCTTATGAACACTGAAGCTTTCTTT. Protein product: CASSQRTDLMNTEAFF.

This clone has only one observation. The rearrangement links TRBV28 to TRBJ2-3; TRBD2 agrees at 13 bases. The CDR3 runs to 19 residues. The germline V gene has CDR1 MDHEN and CDR2 SYDVKM. The V segment lost 5 bases and the J segment 4 bases; nucleotides outside the gene matches: 15. The CDR3 region is CASSPRTSGSQGRSDTQYF. The CDR3 DNA is TGTGCCAGCAGTCCCCGGACTAGCGGGAGCCAAGGACGCTCAGATACGCAGTATTTT.

In its sample, this clone was seen once. This sequence joins TRBV15 and TRBJ2-5; D may be TRBD1 (6 bases). This CDR3 spans 15 amino acids. V was pared by 1 base and J by 3 bases, with 12 bases between. CDR1 is LNHNV, CDR2 YYDKDF, per germline (reference sequence). The CDR3 loop reads CATSRAAGAEETQYF. The CDR3 nucleotides are TGTGCCACCAGCAGAGCTGCAGGGGCAGAAGAGACCCAGTACTTC.

V gene TRBV29-1 combines with J gene TRBJ2-7; D gene ambiguous. Germline V gene data show CDR1 as SQVTM and CDR2 as ANQGSEA. Trimming removed 5 bases from V and 0 bases from J, with 17 bases in between. This CDR3 has 15 amino acids. CDR3 sequence: CSVLTVTLNSYEQYF. The CDR3 coding sequence is TGCAGCGTTTTGACTGTTACCCTCAACTCCTACGAGCAGTACTTC.

The J gene is TRBJ2-1, the V gene TRBV19; tentative D call: TRBD2 (6 bases). CDR3 length: 17 amino acids. The germline V gene has CDR1 LNHDA and CDR2 SQIVND (reference sequence). Trimming left V 1 base short and J 5 bases short, with 18 bases between. The CDR3 region is CASSIGDFSLSDNEQFF. CDR3 DNA: TGTGCCAGTAGTATAGGGGACTTTTCCCTATCAGACAATGAGCAGTTCTTC.

The rearrangement joins TRBV28 to TRBJ2-3, with 8 bases that match TRBD2. Trimming cost V 5 bases and J 8 bases; bases outside gene matches: 9. The CDR3 runs to 14 residues. Looked up from germline, CDR1 is MDHEN and CDR2 is SYDVKM. The CDR3 loop reads CASSTEREWGTQYF. In DNA, the CDR3 is TGTGCCAGCAGTACCGAGCGGGAGTGGGGTACGCAGTATTTT.

To note about this clone: The junction departs from the called germline gene at one end, perhaps through a read error. V gene TRBV7-7 combines with J gene TRBJ2-2; possibly TRBD1 for D (5 bases). Germline-derived CDR1 and CDR2 are SSHAT and FNYEAQ (reference sequence). The CDR3 covers 13 residues. CDR3 protein: CASSHDSTGELFF. DNA for the CDR3: TGTGCTAGCAGCCACGACAGCACCGGGGAGCTGTTTTTT.

The J gene is TRBJ2-3, the V gene TRBV11-2, with unresolved D. The germline V gene has CDR1 SGHAT and CDR2 FQNNGV. The CDR3 covers 14 residues. V lost 2 bases and J lost 0, with 6 bases in between. CDR3 protein: CASSLSISTDTQYF. DNA for the CDR3: TGTGCCAGCAGCTTAAGCATTAGCACAGATACGCAGTATTTT.

The chain links TRBV9 to TRBJ2-3; TRBD2 is a possible D gene (5 bases). The CDR3 totals 14 residues. V was shortened by 2 bases and J by 0 bases, with 7 bases between the two germline ends. In germline, CDR1 is SGDLS, CDR2 YYNGEE. The CDR3 region is CASSVRASTDTQYF. The CDR3 coding sequence is TGTGCCAGCAGCGTGAGGGCGAGCACAGATACGCAGTATTTT.

The chain carries TRBV27 and TRBJ2-3; TRBD2 agrees at 7 bases. Germline assignment: CDR1 MNHEY and CDR2 SMNVEV (reference sequence). The length of the CDR3 is 16 residues. Germline trimming cut 6 bases from V and 1 base from J; bases unmatched to any gene: 10. CDR3 coding DNA: TGTGCCAGCAGATATGACCTAGCGGCCGGCACAGATACGCAGTATTTT. The encoded protein is CASRYDLAAGTDTQYF.

This rearrangement joins TRBV18 to TRBJ2-7; TRBD1 agrees at 7 bases. V lost 2 bases and J lost 3; bases outside the gene matches: 4. The CDR3 is made up of 14 amino acids. In germline, CDR1 is KGHSH, CDR2 LQKENI. This CDR3 reads CASSPSPGGYEQYF. CDR3 coding DNA: TGTGCCAGCTCACCATCGCCAGGGGGCTACGAGCAGTACTTC.

The chain joins TRBV6-6 to TRBJ2-5; the D gene is possibly TRBD2 (5 bases). CDR3 length equals 14 residues. The germline V gene has CDR1 MNHNY and CDR2 SVGAGI (reference sequence). The germline V and J ends were trimmed by 6 bases and 4 bases, with 15 bases remaining between them. The CDR3 region is CASRSLASGETQYF. The DNA for the CDR3 is TGTGCCAGCAGGTCTCTAGCAAGCGGAGAGACCCAGTACTTC.

The chain joins TRBV7-6 to TRBJ2-1, with TRBD1 matching over 10 bases. V trimming: 5 bases; J trimming: 10 bases; junction bases outside the gene matches: 5. The CDR3 consists of 13 residues. The germline V gene has CDR1 SGHVS and CDR2 FNYEAQ. The CDR3, as DNA: TGTGCCAGCAGCCACGACAGGGGGCGAGAGCAGTTCTTC. Its protein is CASSHDRGREQFF.

The rearrangement uses TRBV14 and TRBJ2-3; 11 nucleotides agree with TRBD2. V lost 6 bases and J lost 5; bases outside the gene matches: 7. Germline assignment: CDR1 SGHDN and CDR2 FVKESK. The CDR3 consists of 15 residues. CDR3 region: CASSLSGRAGDTQYF. CDR3 in DNA: TGTGCCAGCAGTCTTAGCGGGAGGGCCGGAGATACGCAGTATTTT.

J is TRBJ2-2 and V is TRBV9, with D maybe TRBD1 (6 bases). Deletions cut 10 bases from V and 4 bases from J, with 20 bases between. Germline-derived CDR1 and CDR2 are SGDLS and YYNGEE. The CDR3 spans 15 residues. CDR3 in DNA: TGTGCCTCCGAGGCAGGGGCGTTCCTCACCGGGGAGCTGTTTTTT. This encodes CASEAGAFLTGELFF.

The genes are TRBV6-2 or TRBV6-3 and TRBJ2-1; 10 nucleotides align to TRBD1. Germline V lookup: CDR1 MNHEY, CDR2 SVGEGT. CDR3 length: 17 residues. After removal of 6 bases from V and 10 bases from J, the junction contained 18 bases not matched to a gene. The CDR3 bases are TGTGCCAGCAGCCTAGGTTTTCGGGACAGGGGCTTAGGAGAGCAGTTCTTC. Encoded protein: CASSLGFRDRGLGEQFF.

The genes are TRBV7-2 and TRBJ2-3; D might be TRBD2 (6 bases). V was shortened by 5 bases and J by 2 bases, with 11 bases between the two germline ends. This CDR3 has 14 amino acids. Germline loops: CDR1 SGHTA, CDR2 FQGNSA. The CDR3 region is CASSRGALTDTQYF. In DNA, the CDR3 is TGTGCCAGCAGCCGCGGGGCCCTCACAGATACGCAGTATTTT.

This clone was seen a handful of times. The chain joins TRBV28 to TRBJ2-7, with D perhaps matching TRBD2 (6 bases). CDR1 is MDHEN and CDR2 is SYDVKM in the germline V gene. Trimming took 11 bases from V and 4 from J, leaving 30 bases between them. The CDR3 is 17 residues long. The CDR3 reads CAPPRGTSPWRSYEQYF. The CDR3 DNA is TGTGCCCCCCCCCGGGGTACTAGCCCCTGGAGGTCGTACGAGCAGTACTTC.

The chain is built from TRBV4-3 and TRBJ1-1; D is ambiguous. Germline V CDR1 and CDR2: LGHNA, YSLEER. The V end lost 0 bases, the J end lost 1 base, and 9 bases lay between the germline ends. This CDR3 contains 15 residues. As DNA, the CDR3 is TGCGCCAGCAGCCAAGAATATTCGGGGAACACTGAAGCTTTCTTT. This codes for CASSQEYSGNTEAFF.

CDR3 in amino acids: CASTWGGIVAEQYF. The CDR3 region has the DNA TGTGCCAGCACCTGGGGGGGTATCGTGGCCGAGCAGTACTTC. The chain combines TRBV5-6 with TRBJ2-7; 7 bases agree with TRBD2. V was pared by 6 bases and J by 6 bases, with 12 bases of the junction left unmatched. The germline gives CDR1 SGHDT, CDR2 YYEEEE. The CDR3 covers 14 residues.

The chain is built from TRBV4-1 and TRBJ1-3; maybe TRBD1 (6 bases). Germline CDR1 and CDR2: MGHRA and YSYEKL. The V end lost 4 bases, the J end lost 4 bases, and 23 bases lay between the germline ends. The CDR3 is 18 residues long. CDR3 region: CASSRSPRLTGYGNTIYF. CDR3 nucleotides: TGCGCCAGCAGCCGGTCTCCCCGCCTAACAGGGTACGGAAACACCATATATTTT.

Comment on this clone: Other DNA sequences of this sample code for an identical CDR3. The chain carries TRBV3-1 (or the pseudogene TRBV3-2) and TRBJ2-1; tentatively, D is TRBD2 (6 bases). CDR1 LGHDT and CDR2 YNNKEL come from the germline V gene (reference sequence). Trimming cost V 1 base and J 1 base, with 8 bases left between them. The CDR3 totals 15 residues. The DNA for the CDR3 is TGTGCCAGCAGCCAAGCGAGCGGGTCCTACAATGAGCAGTTCTTC. Translation: CASSQASGSYNEQFF.

V is TRBV5-6 and J is TRBJ2-2, with a possible D match to TRBD2 (6 bases). CDR1 is SGHDT, CDR2 YYEEEE, per germline. There are 15 residues in the CDR3. The V end lost 7 bases, the J end lost 5 bases, and 18 bases lay between the germline ends. The CDR3 sequence is CASGLDSGLTGELFF. DNA of the CDR3: TGTGCCAGCGGCCTAGATAGCGGATTGACCGGGGAGCTGTTTTTT.